Presented here are 9 T cell receptor beta chains from one specimen sequenced in a study of cytomegalovirus exposure and HLA in healthy donors. The study ran its PCR with 60 Vbeta and 13 Jbeta primers. Profiled with immunoSEQ multiplex PCR; TCRdb holds only in-frame clones, not every one. The sample lists approximately 250,000 clones; over 75% were seen once. The sequenced sample consisted of PBMCs. The source is a boy between 10 and 17 years old in good health and CMV-seronegative.

The chain uses TRBV11-3 and TRBJ1-6, with 8 bases matching TRBD1. The germline V gene has CDR1 SGHNT and CDR2 YENEEA. V lost 3 bases and J lost 7; bases outside the gene matches: 2. This CDR3 comprises 14 residues. This CDR3 reads CASSFRQGNSPLHF. CDR3 sequence (DNA): TGTGCCAGCAGCTTCAGACAGGGGAATTCACCCCTCCACTTT.

The chain has TRBV5-1 and TRBJ1-1; TRBD1 aligns across 9 bases. The CDR3 is made up of 13 amino acids. The germline gives CDR1 SGHRS, CDR2 YFSETQ. The trim removed 3 bases at V and 7 bases at J, leaving 4 bases unmatched. The CDR3 reads CASSSGQGREAFF. CDR3 bases: TGCGCCAGCAGCTCGGGACAGGGCCGTGAAGCTTTCTTT.

This chain connects TRBV7-6 to TRBJ2-7, with 7 bases fitting TRBD2. Germline loops: CDR1 SGHVS, CDR2 FNYEAQ. V was pared by 1 base and J by 6 bases, with 3 bases of the junction left unmatched. The length of the CDR3 is 13 residues. The CDR3 sequence: CASSLEPGGEQYF. The CDR3, as DNA: TGTGCCAGCAGCTTAGAACCGGGGGGCGAGCAGTACTTC. Full variable domain (remainder filled in from reference TRBV7-6 and TRBJ2-7): GAGVSQSPRYKVTKRGQDVALRCDPISGHVSLYWYRQALGQGPEFLTYFNYEAQQDKSGLPNDRFSAERPEGSISTLTIQRTEQRDSAMYRCASSLEPGGEQYFGPGTRLTVT.

The chain uses TRBV19 and TRBJ2-3; 10 bases align to TRBD2. The CDR3 length is 15 residues. J gave up 5 bases and V 3 bases, and 5 bases lay outside the gene matches. The germline gives CDR1 LNHDA, CDR2 SQIVND (reference sequence). The CDR3 sequence: CASSITSGIGDTQYF. DNA of the CDR3: TGTGCCAGTAGTATCACTAGCGGGATTGGAGATACGCAGTATTTT.

The chain combines TRBV7-6 with TRBJ2-5, with D maybe TRBD1 (5 bases). The J call could be wrong; TRBJ2-7 is a better fit for the DNA end. Germline values: CDR1 SGHVS, CDR2 FNYEAQ. This CDR3 contains 16 residues. The CDR3 DNA follows: TGTGCCAGCAGCCGCGACGGTGGCCAGGGTAGATACGAGCAGTACTTC. It specifies CASSRDGGQGRYEQYF.

The chain is built from TRBV10-3 and TRBJ1-6, with TRBD1 identical over 9 bases. Germline V gene lookup returns CDR1 ENHRY and CDR2 SYGVKD. Unmatched junction bases numbered 4, after V lost 0 bases and J lost 7 bases. The CDR3 length is 16 residues. DNA of the CDR3: TGTGCCATCAGTGAGTCAACAGGGGGCGAGAATTCACCCCTCCACTTT. It codes for CAISESTGGENSPLHF.

This chain connects TRBV5-5 to TRBJ1-3; tentatively, D is TRBD1 (5 bases). CDR3 length equals 14 residues. Germline V lookup: CDR1 SGHKS, CDR2 YYEKEE (reference sequence). Trimming pared 4 bases from V and 3 bases from J, leaving 11 bases between. CDR3 protein: CASSNQGRGNTIYF. The CDR3 coding sequence is TGTGCCAGCAGCAATCAGGGTCGTGGAAACACCATATATTTT.

CDR3 loop: CASSLDASGGLSSYEQYF. The CDR3 nucleotides are TGTGCCAGCAGCTTAGATGCTAGCGGGGGACTAAGCTCCTACGAGCAGTACTTC. J is TRBJ2-7 and V is TRBV7-6, with 10 bases matching TRBD2. The germline V gene encodes CDR1 SGHVS and CDR2 FNYEAQ. This CDR3 comprises 18 residues. Unmatched junction bases numbered 9, after V lost 1 base and J lost 0 bases.

V gene TRBV11-3 combines with J gene TRBJ2-3; D may be TRBD2 (6 bases). The CDR3 has 13 residues. Germline loops: CDR1 SGHNT, CDR2 YENEEA. Trimming left V 10 bases short and J 5 bases short, with 16 bases between. CDR3 residues: CATVPPGGDTQYF. The DNA for the CDR3 is TGTGCCACCGTCCCTCCCGGGGGAGATACGCAGTATTTT.